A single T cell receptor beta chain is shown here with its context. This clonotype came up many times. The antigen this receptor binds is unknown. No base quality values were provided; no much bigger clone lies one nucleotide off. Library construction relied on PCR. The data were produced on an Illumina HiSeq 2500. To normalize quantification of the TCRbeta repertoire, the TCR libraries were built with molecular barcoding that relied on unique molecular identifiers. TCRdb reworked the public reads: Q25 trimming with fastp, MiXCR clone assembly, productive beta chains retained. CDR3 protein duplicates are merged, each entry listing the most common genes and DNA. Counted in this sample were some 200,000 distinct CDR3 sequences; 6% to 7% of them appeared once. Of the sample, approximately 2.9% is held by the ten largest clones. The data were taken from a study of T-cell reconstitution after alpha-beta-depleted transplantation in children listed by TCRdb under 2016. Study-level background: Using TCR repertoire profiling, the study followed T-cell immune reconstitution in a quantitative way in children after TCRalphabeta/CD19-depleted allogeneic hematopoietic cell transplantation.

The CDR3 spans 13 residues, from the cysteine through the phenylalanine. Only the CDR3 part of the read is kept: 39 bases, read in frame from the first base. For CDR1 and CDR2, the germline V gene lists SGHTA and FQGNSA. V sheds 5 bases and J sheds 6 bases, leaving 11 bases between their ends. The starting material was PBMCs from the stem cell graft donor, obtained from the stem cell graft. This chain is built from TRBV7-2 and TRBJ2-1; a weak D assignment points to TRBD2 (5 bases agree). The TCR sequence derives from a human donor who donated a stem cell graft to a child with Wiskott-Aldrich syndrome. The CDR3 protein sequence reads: CASSRERINEQFF. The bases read TGTGCCAGCAGCCGCGAGCGGATCAATGAGCAGTTCTTC.